Below are 29 T cell receptor beta chains sequenced from a single sample in a study of shared clonotypes between healthy human individuals. The protocol was immunoSEQ multiplex PCR, while the TCRdb copy is restricted to in-frame clones and leaves out a portion. This table holds about 480,000 clones, 60% to 80% found once. Specimen: PBMCs. These receptors came from a woman aged 40 to 55 in good health. Some clones in this sample may be carry-over from other donors' samples.

The chain combines TRBV19 with TRBJ2-2; 8 positions agree with TRBD2. Unmatched junction bases numbered 7, after V lost 5 bases and J lost 5 bases. The CDR3 totals 15 residues. The germline V gene has CDR1 LNHDA and CDR2 SQIVND (reference sequence). In DNA, the CDR3 is TGTGCCAGTAGTGTTAGCGGGATGAGAACCGGGGAGCTGTTTTTT. Its translation: CASSVSGMRTGELFF.

The chain combines TRBV4-1 with TRBJ2-1, with D unclear. CDR3 length: 17 amino acids. Trimming left V 0 bases short and J 5 bases short, with 17 bases between. Germline V gene sequence: CDR1 MGHRA, CDR2 YSYEKL. Here the CDR3 reads CASSQELGQSSDNEQFF. The CDR3 bases are TGCGCCAGCAGCCAAGAGTTAGGGCAATCGTCGGACAATGAGCAGTTCTTC.

This chain links TRBV2 with TRBJ2-2; the D gene could be TRBD1 or TRBD2 (5 bases each). V lost 7 bases, J lost 5 bases, and 14 bases lay in between. Germline CDR1 reads SNHLY; CDR2 reads FYNNEI. The CDR3 runs to 14 residues. CDR3 loop: CASISQGDTGELFF. The CDR3 DNA sequence: TGTGCCAGCATAAGCCAGGGAGATACCGGGGAGCTGTTTTTT. Full variable domain (missing parts from reference TRBV2 and TRBJ2-2): EPEVTQTPSHQVTQMGQEVILRCVPISNHLYFYWYRQILGQKVEFLVSFYNNEISEKSEIFDDQFSVERPDGSNFTLKIRSTKLEDSAMYFCASISQGDTGELFFGEGSRLTVL.

V gene TRBV2 combines with J gene TRBJ1-1; D uncertain. The CDR3 loop spans 13 amino acids. V dropped 7 bases and J dropped 1 base, with 10 bases sitting between them. Germline V gives CDR1 SNHLY, CDR2 FYNNEI. The CDR3 DNA reads TGTGCCAGCAAAGTCACCTGGAACACTGAAGCTTTCTTT. Protein: CASKVTWNTEAFF.

The chain carries TRBV4-2 and TRBJ2-2; 14 nucleotides agree with TRBD2. The CDR3 runs to 17 residues. Germline CDR1 is LGHNA and CDR2 is YNFKEQ. V lost 1 base and J lost 10; bases outside the gene matches: 8. CDR3 nucleotide sequence: TGTGCCAGCAGCCAAGTCGGGACTAGCGGGAGCTGGGAGGAGCTGTTTTTT. Translation: CASSQVGTSGSWEELFF.

This chain joins TRBV5-6 and TRBJ2-1; TRBD2 might be the D (5 bases). The ends were cut back, 2 bases at V and 10 bases at J, with 7 bases in the middle. CDR1 is SGHDT and CDR2 is YYEEEE in the germline V gene. The CDR3 runs to 11 residues. The CDR3 here is CASSFGGEQFF. The CDR3 nucleotides read TGTGCCAGCAGCTTTGGAGGCGAGCAGTTCTTC.

This chain links TRBV28 with TRBJ2-2; D gene uncertain. The CDR3 length is 15 residues. V lost 4 bases to trimming and J lost 6 bases, with 15 bases between them. Germline V gene lookup returns CDR1 MDHEN and CDR2 SYDVKM. CDR3 bases: TGTGCCAGCAGTTCCCCCTCCAATATTGCCGGGGAGCTGTTTTTT. It translates to CASSSPSNIAGELFF.

This clone was observed a few times. The genes are TRBV5-3 and TRBJ2-7; 14 bases map to TRBD2. TRBV5-3 is noted as an ORF with a role that remains uncertain. The CDR3 extends over 15 amino acids. V lost 3 bases to trimming and J lost 4 bases; unmatched junction nucleotides: 3. CDR3 amino acids: CARSCRLAGGYEQYF. CDR3 bases: TGTGCCAGAAGCTGCAGACTAGCGGGAGGGTACGAGCAGTACTTC.

The V and J genes are TRBV15 and TRBJ2-7, with unresolved D. The CDR3 spans 15 residues. The germline CDR1 and CDR2 sequences are LNHNV and YYDKDF (reference sequence). V was shortened by 3 bases and J by 0 bases, with 12 bases between the two germline ends. The CDR3 reads CATSRLGGTSYEQYF. The CDR3 DNA sequence: TGTGCCACCAGCAGGCTGGGTGGCACCTCCTACGAGCAGTACTTC.

The chain links TRBV5-4 to TRBJ2-7, with D possibly matching TRBD2 (6 bases). The V and J ends lost 7 bases and 1 base respectively, with 18 bases between them. The CDR3 has 15 residues. The germline CDR1 and CDR2 sequences are SGHNT and YYREEE (reference sequence). This CDR3 is CASEGQGGSSYEQYF. CDR3 nucleotides: TGTGCCAGCGAGGGCCAGGGAGGCAGTTCCTACGAGCAGTACTTC.

The V gene is TRBV19, the J gene TRBJ1-1, with D perhaps matching TRBD1 (5 bases). Trimming pared 3 bases from V and 4 bases from J, leaving 15 bases between. This CDR3 has 15 residues. The germline V gene has CDR1 LNHDA and CDR2 SQIVND (reference sequence). CDR3 nucleotides: TGTGCCAGTAGTATTTCCGCAGGGACCGTCACTGAAGCTTTCTTT. Its translation: CASSISAGTVTEAFF.

The chain couples TRBV6-5 to TRBJ2-2; 10 nucleotides agree with TRBD2. This CDR3 region has 16 residues. The V gene's germline CDR1 is MNHEY and CDR2 SVGAGI. The junction had 2 bases not matched to a gene; V was cut back by 4 bases and J by 0 bases. Here the CDR3 DNA reads TGTGCCAGCAGTTCCCTAGCGGGAGCGAACACCGGGGAGCTGTTTTTT. Protein: CASSSLAGANTGELFF.

This clone occurred once. This chain connects TRBV7-2 to TRBJ1-4, with D perhaps TRBD1 (6 bases). This CDR3 has 13 amino acids. Germline V gene data show CDR1 as SGHTA and CDR2 as FQGNSA. With 3 bases removed from V and 8 bases from J, the gap between germline ends came to 10 bases. The CDR3 DNA is TGTGCCAGCAGCTTGGGGACAAGGGAAAAACTGTTTTTT. Amino acids: CASSLGTREKLFF.

This clone was recorded a few times. This chain links TRBV4-1 with TRBJ2-5; D is tentatively TRBD1 or TRBD2 (5 bases each). CDR3 size: 16 residues. The germline gives CDR1 MGHRA, CDR2 YSYEKL. Trimming pared 3 bases from V and 0 bases from J, leaving 14 bases between. CDR3 sequence (DNA): TGCGCCAGCAGCCACTCCGGGGCCATGTACCAAGAGACCCAGTACTTC. Its protein is CASSHSGAMYQETQYF.

The chain employs TRBV4-1 and TRBJ2-1; either TRBD1 or TRBD2 may fit D (5 bases each). V shed 9 bases and J shed 9 bases, with 15 bases lying between them. Germline loops: CDR1 MGHRA, CDR2 YSYEKL. CDR3 length: 12 amino acids. CDR3: CASGGHSGEQFF. CDR3 in DNA: TGCGCCAGTGGTGGACACAGCGGTGAGCAGTTCTTC.

This chain links TRBV5-1 with TRBJ2-7, with a weak D call TRBD1 (6 bases). Per germline, CDR1 SGHRS and CDR2 YFSETQ. V was clipped by 6 bases and J by 3 bases, with 19 bases between them. This CDR3 spans 15 amino acids. The CDR3 region has the DNA TGCGCCAGCAATAAGGTACAGGGTGTAAGCTACGAGCAGTACTTC. This translates into CASNKVQGVSYEQYF.

The CDR3 DNA follows: TGTGCCAGCAGTGAAGCGCAAGGAGTCGCAGGCTATGGCTACACCTTC. As protein: CASSEAQGVAGYGYTF. The V gene is TRBV2, the J gene TRBJ1-2; no definite D call. CDR3 length: 16 residues. The germline V gene has CDR1 SNHLY and CDR2 FYNNEI. V was cut by 0 bases and J by 4 bases, with 15 bases left in between.

The chain recombines TRBV15 with TRBJ2-1; 12 bases fit TRBD2. The CDR3 has 18 amino acids. V lost 2 bases and J lost 3; bases outside the gene matches: 8. In germline, CDR1 is LNHNV, CDR2 YYDKDF (reference sequence). CDR3 DNA sequence: TGTGCCACCAGCAGAACAGGACTAGCGGGGATCCTCTACAATGAGCAGTTCTTC. As protein: CATSRTGLAGILYNEQFF.

The chain recombines TRBV2 with TRBJ2-7, with a weak D call TRBD2 (6 bases). Per germline, CDR1 SNHLY and CDR2 FYNNEI. The CDR3 spans 16 residues. V was shortened by 6 bases and J by 0 bases, with 18 bases between the two germline ends. The CDR3 reads CASRAASASSSYEQYF. CDR3 DNA sequence: TGTGCCAGCAGAGCCGCTAGCGCGTCTAGCTCCTACGAGCAGTACTTC. Full variable domain (rest looked up from reference TRBV2 and TRBJ2-7): EPEVTQTPSHQVTQMGQEVILRCVPISNHLYFYWYRQILGQKVEFLVSFYNNEISEKSEIFDDQFSVERPDGSNFTLKIRSTKLEDSAMYFCASRAASASSSYEQYFGPGTRLTVT.

This clone was counted ten times or more. This chain connects TRBV18 to TRBJ2-2; no clear D. Germline values: CDR1 KGHSH, CDR2 LQKENI. V was trimmed by 1 base and J by 0 bases, leaving 12 bases between them. This CDR3 comprises 17 residues. The CDR3 loop is CASSPRRELTNTGELFF. The CDR3 bases are TGTGCCAGCTCACCACGACGAGAGCTTACGAACACCGGGGAGCTGTTTTTT.

A note on this clone: With a far larger clone one base away, a read error is the likely cause. This chain links TRBV7-3 with TRBJ2-3; D remains unclear. This CDR3 is built from 12 residues. V was cut by 5 bases and J by 1 base, with 4 bases left in between. From germline, CDR1 is SGHTA and CDR2 FQGTGA. The CDR3 sequence is CASSPRTDTQYF. In DNA form, the CDR3 reads TGTGCCAGCAGCCCCCGCACAGATACGCAGTATTTT.

V gene TRBV6-4 combines with J gene TRBJ2-3; a weak D match, TRBD1 (5 bases). Trimming stripped 3 bases from V and 4 bases from J, with 11 bases between. The CDR3 sequence is 14 residues long. Looked up from germline, CDR1 is MRHNA and CDR2 is SNTAGT. The CDR3 region is CASSEGVGADTQYF. CDR3 sequence (DNA): TGTGCCAGCAGTGAAGGTGTAGGGGCAGATACGCAGTATTTT.

The sample holds many counts of this clone. V and J are TRBV28 and TRBJ1-3; D is undetermined. Trimming pared 2 bases from V and 4 bases from J, leaving 15 bases between. The CDR3 has 16 residues. Germline CDR1 and CDR2: MDHEN and SYDVKM. The CDR3 sequence is CASSLRLLVGGNTIYF. As DNA, the CDR3 is TGTGCCAGCAGTTTAAGGTTATTGGTCGGCGGAAACACCATATATTTT.

The CDR3 DNA reads as TGTGCCAGCAGCTTAACTGGCGGGAGGGCCGTCAATGAGCAGTTCTTC. It codes for CASSLTGGRAVNEQFF. The rearrangement links TRBV7-3 to TRBJ2-1, with TRBD2 matching over 9 bases. CDR1 and CDR2 from the germline V gene are SGHTA and FQGTGA. The CDR3 contains 16 residues. V lost 0 bases to trimming and J lost 6 bases; unmatched junction nucleotides: 6.

This clone appeared once. The chain recombines TRBV27 with TRBJ2-7; unclear D gene. The germline CDR1 and CDR2 sequences are MNHEY and SMNVEV (reference sequence). The V end lost 0 bases, the J end lost 2 bases, and 5 bases lay between the germline ends. This CDR3 contains 13 residues. The CDR3 DNA reads as TGTGCCAGCAGTTTATCCTGGGCCTACGAGCAGTACTTC. Its protein is CASSLSWAYEQYF.

CDR3 protein: CASSLDTRETQYF. CDR3 DNA sequence: TGTGCCAGCAGCCTGGACACAAGGGAGACCCAGTACTTC. J is TRBJ2-5 and V is TRBV7-9; the D gene is possibly TRBD1 (5 bases). The CDR3 is made up of 13 amino acids. V was cut by 5 bases and J by 5 bases, with 12 bases left in between. Germline V gene sequence: CDR1 SEHNR, CDR2 FQNEAQ (reference sequence).

The CDR3 sequence: CASRGQNEQFF. The CDR3 nucleotides read TGTGCCAGCAGGGGTCAGAATGAGCAGTTCTTC. The chain couples TRBV28 to TRBJ2-1, with D uncertain. CDR3 length equals 11 residues. The germline V gene has CDR1 MDHEN and CDR2 SYDVKM. With 6 bases removed from V and 7 bases from J, the gap between germline ends came to 7 bases.

The gene calls are TRBV6-6 and TRBJ2-1; TRBD1 aligns across 7 bases. The length of the CDR3 is 15 residues. The V gene end was trimmed by 6 bases and the J gene end by 0 bases; junction bases not matched to a gene: 5. CDR1 is MNHNY, CDR2 SVGAGI, per germline (reference sequence). For the CDR3, the DNA is TGTGCCAGCAGCTCGACAGGGAGCTCCTACAATGAGCAGTTCTTC. Its translation: CASSSTGSSYNEQFF.

The chain couples TRBV2 to TRBJ1-4; the D gene is possibly TRBD1 (6 bases). The V gene lost 6 bases and the J gene lost 5 bases, with 10 bases spanning the gap. CDR1 SNHLY and CDR2 FYNNEI come from the germline V gene. The CDR3 contains 13 residues. For the CDR3, the DNA is TGTGCCAGCAGACCTGACAGGAATGAAAAACTGTTTTTT. Its translation: CASRPDRNEKLFF.